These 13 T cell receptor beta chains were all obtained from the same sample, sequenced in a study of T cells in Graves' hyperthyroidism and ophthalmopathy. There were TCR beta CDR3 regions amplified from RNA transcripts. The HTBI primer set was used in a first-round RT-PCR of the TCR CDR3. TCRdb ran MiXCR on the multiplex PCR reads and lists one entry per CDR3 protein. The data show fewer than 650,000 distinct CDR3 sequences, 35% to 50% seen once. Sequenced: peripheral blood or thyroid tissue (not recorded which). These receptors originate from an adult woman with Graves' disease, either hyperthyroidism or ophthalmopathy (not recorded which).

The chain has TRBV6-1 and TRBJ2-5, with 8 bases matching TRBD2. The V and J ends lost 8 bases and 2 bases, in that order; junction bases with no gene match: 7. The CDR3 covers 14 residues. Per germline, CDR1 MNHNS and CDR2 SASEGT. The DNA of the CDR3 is TGTGCCAGCGGGCCGGGGGGGGATCAAGAGACCCAGTACTTC. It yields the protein CASGPGGDQETQYF.

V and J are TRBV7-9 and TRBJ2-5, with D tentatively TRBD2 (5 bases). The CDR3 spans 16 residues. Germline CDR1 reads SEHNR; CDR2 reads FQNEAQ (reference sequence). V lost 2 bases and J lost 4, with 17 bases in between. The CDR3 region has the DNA TGTGCCAGCAGCTTATCTGTGCGGTCTAGCATAGAGACCCAGTACTTC. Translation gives CASSLSVRSSIETQYF.

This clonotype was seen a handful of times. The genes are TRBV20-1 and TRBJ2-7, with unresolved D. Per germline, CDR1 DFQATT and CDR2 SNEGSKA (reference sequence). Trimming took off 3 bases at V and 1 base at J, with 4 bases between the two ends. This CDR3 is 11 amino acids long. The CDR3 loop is CSASPSYEQYF. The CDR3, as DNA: TGCAGTGCTAGTCCTTCCTACGAGCAGTACTTC.

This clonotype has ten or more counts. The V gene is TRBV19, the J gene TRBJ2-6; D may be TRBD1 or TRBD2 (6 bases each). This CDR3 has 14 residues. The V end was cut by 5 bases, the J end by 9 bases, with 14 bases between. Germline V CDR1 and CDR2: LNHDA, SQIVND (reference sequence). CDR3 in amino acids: CASSAHREVNVLTF. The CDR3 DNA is TGTGCCAGTAGTGCTCACAGGGAGGTCAACGTCCTGACTTTC.

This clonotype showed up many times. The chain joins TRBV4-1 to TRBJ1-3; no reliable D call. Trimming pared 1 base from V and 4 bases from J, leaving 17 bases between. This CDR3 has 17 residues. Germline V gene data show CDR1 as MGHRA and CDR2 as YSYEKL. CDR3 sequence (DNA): TGCGCCAGCAGCCAAGTCAGACGCGAGGACTCGGGAAACACCATATATTTT. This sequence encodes CASSQVRREDSGNTIYF.

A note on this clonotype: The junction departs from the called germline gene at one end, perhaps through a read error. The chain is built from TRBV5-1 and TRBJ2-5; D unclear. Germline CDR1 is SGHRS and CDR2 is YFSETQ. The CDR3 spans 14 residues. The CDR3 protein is CASSPSGNRETQYF. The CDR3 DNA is TGTGCCAGCAGCCCCTCCGGTAACCGGGAGACCCAGTACTTC.

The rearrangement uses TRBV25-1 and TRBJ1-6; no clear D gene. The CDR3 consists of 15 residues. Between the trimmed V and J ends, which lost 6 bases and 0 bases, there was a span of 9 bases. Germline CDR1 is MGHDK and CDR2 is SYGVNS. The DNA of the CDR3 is TGTGCCAGCAGCCGTACCAGCTCCTATAATTCACCCCTCCACTTT. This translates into CASSRTSSYNSPLHF.

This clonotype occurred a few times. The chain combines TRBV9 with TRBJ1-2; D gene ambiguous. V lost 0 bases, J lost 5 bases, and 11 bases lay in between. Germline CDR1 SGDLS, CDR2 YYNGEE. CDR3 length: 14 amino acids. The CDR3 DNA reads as TGTGCCAGCAGCGTAGGGGCAGCTCAATATGGCTACACCTTC. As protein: CASSVGAAQYGYTF.

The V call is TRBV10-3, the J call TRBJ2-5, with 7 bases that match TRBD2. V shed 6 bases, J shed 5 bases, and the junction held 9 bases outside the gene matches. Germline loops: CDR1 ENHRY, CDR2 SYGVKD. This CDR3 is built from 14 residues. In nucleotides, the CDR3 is TGTGCCATCAGCCAAGCTACTAGCGAGGAGACCCAGTACTTC. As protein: CAISQATSEETQYF.

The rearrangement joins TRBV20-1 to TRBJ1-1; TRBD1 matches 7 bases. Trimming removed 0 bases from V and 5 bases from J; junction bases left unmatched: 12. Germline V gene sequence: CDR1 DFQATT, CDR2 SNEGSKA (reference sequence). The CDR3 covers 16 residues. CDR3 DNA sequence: TGCAGTGCTAGAGAGGACAGGCGCCCTCGGGGAACTGAAGCTTTCTTT. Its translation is CSAREDRRPRGTEAFF.

As DNA, the CDR3 is TGTGCCATCAGTGAAGGGGACGGTGAAAAACTGTTTTTT. The encoded protein is CAISEGDGEKLFF. The chain joins TRBV10-3 to TRBJ1-4, with D possibly TRBD1 on 5 matching bases. Trimming shortened V by 3 bases and J by 7 bases, and 9 bases separated the two germline ends. CDR1 is ENHRY, CDR2 SYGVKD, per germline. The CDR3 consists of 13 residues.

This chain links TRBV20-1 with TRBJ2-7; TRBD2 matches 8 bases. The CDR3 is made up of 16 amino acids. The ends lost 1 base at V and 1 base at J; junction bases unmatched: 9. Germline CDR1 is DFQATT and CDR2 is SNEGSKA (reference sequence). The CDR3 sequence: CSARGASGRGSYEQYF. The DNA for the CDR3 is TGCAGTGCTAGAGGGGCGAGCGGGAGAGGGTCCTACGAGCAGTACTTC.

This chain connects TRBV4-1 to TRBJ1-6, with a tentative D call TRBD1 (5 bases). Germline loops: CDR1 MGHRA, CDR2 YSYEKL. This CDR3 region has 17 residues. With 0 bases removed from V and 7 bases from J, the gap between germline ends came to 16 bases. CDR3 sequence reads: CASSQDRVRGWNSPLHF. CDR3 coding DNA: TGCGCCAGCAGCCAAGATAGGGTCCGGGGGTGGAATTCACCCCTCCACTTT.